This T cell receptor beta chain was observed in a study of Ad26.COV2.S vaccination and SARS-CoV-2 variants. Background on the study: Trial arm assignment for the donor was COV1001 Ad26.COV2.S.

TCRdb's table, derived via immunoSEQ multiplex PCR, lists solely in-frame clones and lacks some. Of roughly 500,000 clones in the sample, 85% to 90% were seen once. As to treatment: around 19 received Ad26.COV2.S at low or high dose, single or two shots; 5 received placebo; per-sample allocation not given. Sampling took place 63 days after the first vaccine or placebo injection. Per the germline V gene, CDR1 is SGHTA and CDR2 is FQGTGA. Trimming at V came to 5 bases and at J to 10 bases, leaving 8 bases not matched to a gene. The CDR3 has 13 amino acids. This chain uses TRBV7-3 with TRBJ2-1, with TRBD2 identical over 7 bases. Sequenced material: peripheral blood, taken in a trial of Ad26.COV2.S vaccine versus placebo. This clonotype was obtained from a person between 18 and 65 years old who received the Ad26.COV2.S COVID-19 vaccine or a placebo. CDR3 DNA sequence: TGTGCCAGCAGCCCGCCGGGGGGTAGGGAGCAGTTCTTC. It specifies CASSPPGGREQFF.